These T cell receptor beta chains were read from a single sample in a study of a mutant IDH1 vaccine in newly diagnosed glioma. Their cognate antigens are unknown. Some clones are missing from TCRdb's copy, which holds only in-frame ones; the method was immunoSEQ multiplex PCR. The table has around 50,000 clones, 88% seen once; the top ten hold around 6%. Material: PBMCs, obtained from a glioma patient whose treatment included an IDH1 peptide vaccine. All receptors come from a middle-aged woman with glioma. Both conserved end residues are part of each CDR3. Fields, in order: V gene, J gene, D gene, CDR3 protein, CDR3 DNA. The D gene is left open where the match is weak.

>TRBV18|TRBJ1-6|-
CASSPLSQTNSQWSPLHF
TGTGCCAGCTCACCACTCTCACAGACTAACTCGCAGTGGTCACCCCTCCACTTT
>TRBV6-1|TRBJ2-7|-
CASSENRAEQYF
TGTGCCAGCAGTGAAAACCGGGCGGAGCAGTACTTC
>TRBV6-1|TRBJ1-1|TRBD1
CASSEPQGARRDTEAFF
TGTGCCAGCAGTGAGCCCCAGGGGGCGCGGCGGGACACTGAAGCTTTCTTT
>TRBV7-9|TRBJ1-1|-
CASSLRAEAFF
TGTGCCAGCAGCTTAAGAGCTGAAGCTTTCTTT
>TRBV9|TRBJ2-3|-
CASSSTDTQYF
TGTGCCAGCAGCTCGACAGATACGCAGTATTTT
>TRBV11-2|TRBJ2-7|TRBD2
CASSVGLAGVSYEQYF
TGTGCCAGCAGCGTAGGACTAGCGGGGGTCTCCTACGAGCAGTACTTC
>TRBV7-7|TRBJ2-5|-
CASSTRDGQETQYF
TGTGCTAGCAGCACACGGGACGGACAAGAGACCCAGTACTTC
>TRBV18|TRBJ2-7|TRBD1
CASSPDRHYEQYF
TGTGCCAGCTCACCGGACAGGCACTACGAGCAGTACTTC
>TRBV7-8|TRBJ2-2|TRBD1
CASSFLGQGAGELFF
TGTGCCAGCAGCTTCTTGGGACAGGGGGCCGGGGAGCTGTTTTTT
>TRBV4-1|TRBJ2-2|-
CASSGGGELFF
TGCGCCAGCAGCGGTGGGGGGGAGCTGTTTTTT
>TRBV30|TRBJ1-1|-
CAWIQTGGRRAFF
TGTGCCTGGATCCAAACGGGGGGGCGCAGAGCTTTCTTT
>TRBV6-6|TRBJ1-1|-
CASRDQGNTEAFF
TGTGCCAGCAGGGATCAGGGGAACACTGAAGCTTTCTTT
>TRBV2|TRBJ2-7|-
CASNGQWSYEQYF
TGTGCCAGCAACGGGCAATGGTCCTACGAGCAGTACTTC
>TRBV6-5|TRBJ2-2|-
CASSYSFSGTGELFF
TGTGCCAGCAGTTACTCGTTTTCGGGCACCGGGGAGCTGTTTTTT
>TRBV28|TRBJ2-2|TRBD1
CASSSTGAGELFF
TGTGCCAGCAGTTCCACAGGGGCCGGGGAGCTGTTTTTT